This passage covers 17 T cell receptor beta chains from one sample sequenced in a study of cytomegalovirus exposure and HLA in healthy donors. 60 Vbeta and 13 Jbeta primers were used in PCR. Data came from immunoSEQ multiplex PCR; TCRdb stores just in-frame clones and leaves some out. The sample lists some 150,000 clones, approximately 71% occurring once. Specimen: PBMCs. The receptor source for this set is a woman aged 50 to 60 in good health and CMV-seronegative.

The CDR3: CASSRLRGSTDTQYF. CDR3 DNA sequence: TGTGCCAGCAGCCGACTGCGGGGTAGCACAGATACGCAGTATTTT. J is TRBJ2-3 and V is TRBV11-1; D is perhaps TRBD2 (6 bases). V lost 5 bases to trimming and J lost 0 bases, with 12 bases between them. The CDR3 loop spans 15 amino acids. Germline CDR1 and CDR2: SGHAT and FQDESV (reference sequence).

The rearrangement joins TRBV6-1 to TRBJ2-7, with 9 bases identical to TRBD1. This CDR3 is 14 amino acids long. CDR1 and CDR2 (germline): MNHNS, SASEGT. The J segment lost 0 bases and the V segment lost 6 bases, leaving 3 bases of the junction unmatched. This CDR3 is CASRQGAPSYEQYF. CDR3 DNA sequence: TGTGCCAGCAGACAGGGGGCCCCCTCCTACGAGCAGTACTTC.

The gene calls are TRBV27 and TRBJ1-1, with 8 positions matching TRBD1. This CDR3 spans 14 amino acids. Germline CDR1 is MNHEY and CDR2 is SMNVEV (reference sequence). The V segment lost 5 bases and the J segment 6 bases; nucleotides outside the gene matches: 8. CDR3 nucleotide sequence: TGTGCCAGCAGTATAGACAGGGGCATCTCTGAAGCTTTCTTT. This translates into CASSIDRGISEAFF.

V is TRBV15 and J is TRBJ1-2, with 7 bases aligning to TRBD1. The CDR3 contains 14 residues. CDR1 and CDR2 from the germline V gene are LNHNV and YYDKDF (reference sequence). After removal of 0 bases from V and 5 bases from J, the junction contained 3 bases not matched to a gene. This chain's CDR3 is CATSREAGGYGYTF. The DNA of the CDR3 is TGTGCCACCAGCAGAGAGGCAGGGGGATATGGCTACACCTTC.

The chain carries TRBV4-1 and TRBJ2-6; TRBD1 matches 8 bases. Germline V gene lookup returns CDR1 MGHRA and CDR2 YSYEKL. The CDR3 is 19 amino acids. The V segment lost 1 base and the J segment 0 bases; nucleotides outside the gene matches: 8. The CDR3 loop reads CASSQGRTGISSGANVLTF. CDR3 coding DNA: TGCGCCAGCAGCCAAGGCCGGACAGGGATAAGCTCTGGGGCCAACGTCCTGACTTTC.

The sample holds one count of this clone. The J gene is TRBJ2-3, the V gene TRBV18; D is perhaps TRBD1 (5 bases). The CDR3 consists of 15 residues. Trimming took off 6 bases at V and 2 bases at J, with 15 bases between the two ends. From germline, CDR1 is KGHSH and CDR2 LQKENI. CDR3 amino acids: CASSSSDRFTDTQYF. The CDR3 DNA sequence: TGTGCCAGCTCCTCATCCGACAGATTCACAGATACGCAGTATTTT.

The chain links TRBV2 to TRBJ2-3, with 7 nucleotides matching TRBD1. The CDR3 extends over 13 amino acids. Losses at the gene ends were 6 bases for V and 3 bases for J; bases not matched to a gene: 3. Germline CDR1 is SNHLY and CDR2 is FYNNEI. The CDR3 DNA sequence: TGTGCCAGCAGGGGGACAGCGACAGATACGCAGTATTTT. It translates to CASRGTATDTQYF. The variable domain in full, completed from reference TRBV2 and TRBJ2-3, reads EPEVTQTPSHQVTQMGQEVILRCVPISNHLYFYWYRQILGQKVEFLVSFYNNEISEKSEIFDDQFSVERPDGSNFTLKIRSTKLEDSAMYFCASRGTATDTQYFGPGTRLTVL.

The chain links TRBV11-2 to TRBJ1-6, with a possible D match to TRBD1 (5 bases). The CDR3 runs 12 residues. V was pared by 4 bases and J by 15 bases, with 13 bases between. From germline, CDR1 is SGHAT and CDR2 FQNNGV. DNA of the CDR3: TGTGCCAGCAGCTCCCTACGAAGGGGCCTCCACTTT. This translates into CASSSLRRGLHF.

The gene calls are TRBV5-6 and TRBJ2-7, with D tentatively TRBD1 (5 bases). The CDR3 is 17 residues long. Looked up from germline, CDR1 is SGHDT and CDR2 is YYEEEE. Trimming took 3 bases from V and 5 from J, leaving 24 bases between them. This CDR3 reads CASSSIIRAGWNDEQYF. CDR3 in DNA: TGTGCCAGCAGCTCCATAATTCGGGCAGGGTGGAATGACGAGCAGTACTTC.

V usage is TRBV21-1 and J usage is TRBJ1-1; the D call TRBD1 from the table was never checked on the DNA. TRBV21-1 corresponds to a pseudogene. The CDR3 is 17 residues long. The CDR3 region has the DNA TGTGCCAGCAGCAAGGGGCCCGAAGGGGAAAAGGACACTGAAGCTTTCTTT. Protein: CASSKGPEGEKDTEAFF.

This clone was detected only a few times. The rearrangement links TRBV28 to TRBJ1-4; D is possibly TRBD1 (6 bases). The V gene lost 7 bases and the J gene lost 4 bases, with 16 bases spanning the gap. The germline V gene encodes CDR1 MDHEN and CDR2 SYDVKM. This CDR3 is 15 amino acids long. CDR3 in DNA: TGTGCCAGCAAGAGTCTGACAGGTTTTAATGAAAAACTGTTTTTT. Translating gives CASKSLTGFNEKLFF.

J is TRBJ2-5 and V is TRBV2, with D possibly matching TRBD1 (5 bases). In germline, CDR1 is SNHLY, CDR2 FYNNEI. Trimming cost V 3 bases and J 5 bases, with 7 bases left between them. CDR3 length: 12 amino acids. CDR3 residues: CASSDQGETQYF. The CDR3 nucleotides read TGTGCCAGCAGTGATCAGGGCGAGACCCAGTACTTC.

The chain couples TRBV19 to TRBJ1-2, with 11 nucleotides matching TRBD1. CDR1 is LNHDA, CDR2 SQIVND, per germline (reference sequence). The length of the CDR3 is 13 residues. V was clipped by 6 bases and J by 5 bases; unmatched bases: 2. CDR3 coding DNA: TGTGCCAGTAGATGGGACAGGGGGTATGGCTACACCTTC. It specifies CASRWDRGYGYTF.

This chain connects TRBV13 to TRBJ2-1, with 7 bases fitting TRBD2. V lost 5 bases, J lost 3 bases, and 13 bases stayed unmatched. CDR1 PRHDT and CDR2 FYEKMQ come from the germline V gene (reference sequence). The CDR3 loop spans 17 amino acids. DNA of the CDR3: TGTGCCAGCAGCCCAAACCGGGGGGACCTTAACTACAATGAGCAGTTCTTC. Its protein product is CASSPNRGDLNYNEQFF.

V and J are TRBV5-6 and TRBJ1-2, with D hard to call. The CDR3 loop spans 15 amino acids. V was clipped by 0 bases and J by 4 bases, with 13 bases between them. The germline V gene has CDR1 SGHDT and CDR2 YYEEEE. This CDR3 reads CASSLEAGLIYGYTF. The DNA for the CDR3 is TGTGCCAGCAGCTTGGAGGCAGGTCTGATCTATGGCTACACCTTC.

The genes are TRBV5-6 and TRBJ2-4, with D perhaps matching TRBD1 (6 bases). From germline, CDR1 is SGHDT and CDR2 YYEEEE. CDR3 length equals 16 residues. V dropped 1 base and J dropped 4 bases, with 15 bases sitting between them. The CDR3 DNA sequence: TGTGCCAGCAGCTTGTTATATTGGGACACAAAAAACATTCAGTACTTC. Residues: CASSLLYWDTKNIQYF.

In this sample, this clone turned up a few times. The chain links TRBV5-4 to TRBJ1-4, with 11 nucleotides matching TRBD1. This CDR3 has 18 amino acids. CDR1 SGHNT and CDR2 YYREEE come from the germline V gene (reference sequence). Trimming cost V 4 bases and J 2 bases; bases outside gene matches: 10. CDR3 protein: CASSIRDRGWTTNEKLFF. The CDR3 nucleotides are TGTGCCAGCAGCATCCGGGACAGGGGGTGGACTACTAATGAAAAACTGTTTTTT.